These 30 T cell receptor beta chains share one sample of origin, sequenced in a study of blood T cell repertoires in COVID-19 (dated by TCRdb to about 2020). The protocol used for the library was the immunoSEQ multiplex PCR assay. TCRdb carries this immuneACCESS record with in-frame sequences only. Its versions omit some clonotypes, under half of them owing to an unresolved V gene in the studies checked, with the rest unexplained. In all, the sample holds under 130,000 clones, and 84% of those were seen once. The ten biggest clones cover more than 10% of the sample. The specimen was peripheral blood. The source of these receptors is a human donor in a cohort sampled during active COVID-19.

The chain joins TRBV28 to TRBJ2-5; D possibly corresponds to TRBD2 (5 bases). Between the trimmed V and J ends, which lost 8 bases and 1 base, there was a span of 26 bases. The CDR3 loop spans 18 amino acids. The germline V gene has CDR1 MDHEN and CDR2 SYDVKM. The CDR3 nucleotides read TGTGCCAGCTCCGAGCGGTTTTCTAGGGTTCCCTCCCAAGAGACCCAGTACTTC. Its translation is CASSERFSRVPSQETQYF.

The chain carries TRBV6-6 and TRBJ1-2, with D possibly being TRBD1 (6 bases). Trimming pared 6 bases from V and 6 bases from J, leaving 20 bases between. The CDR3 runs 15 residues. CDR1 MNHNY and CDR2 SVGAGI come from the germline V gene (reference sequence). CDR3 amino acids: CASRNPGGALHGYTF. CDR3 sequence (DNA): TGTGCCAGCAGAAACCCCGGGGGGGCGCTTCATGGCTACACCTTC.

The rearrangement uses TRBV7-9 and TRBJ2-2, with D possibly being TRBD1 (7 bases). CDR3 length: 16 amino acids. CDR1 is SEHNR, CDR2 FQNEAQ, per germline (reference sequence). Trimming took off 4 bases at V and 8 bases at J, with 20 bases between the two ends. The CDR3 loop is CASSSRQGLIGGELFF. The CDR3 DNA follows: TGTGCCAGCAGCTCAAGACAGGGACTTATTGGAGGGGAGCTGTTTTTT.

The chain is built from TRBV27 and TRBJ1-1; D not certain. Trimming shortened V by 5 bases and J by 1 base, and 8 bases separated the two germline ends. From germline, CDR1 is MNHEY and CDR2 SMNVEV (reference sequence). The CDR3 sequence is 13 residues long. The CDR3 spells CASSPRQNTEAFF. The CDR3 coding sequence is TGTGCCAGCAGTCCGCGACAGAACACTGAAGCTTTCTTT.

The genes are TRBV2 and TRBJ2-7; TRBD1 matches 9 bases. Germline values: CDR1 SNHLY, CDR2 FYNNEI. The V and J ends lost 3 bases and 7 bases, in that order; junction bases with no gene match: 10. This CDR3 is built from 15 residues. The CDR3 nucleotides are TGTGCCAGCAGTGAGGGGGGGACAGGGTTAGCTGAGCAGTACTTC. The encoded protein is CASSEGGTGLAEQYF.

J is TRBJ1-2 and V is TRBV7-9; D is unresolved. The germline CDR1 and CDR2 sequences are SEHNR and FQNEAQ (reference sequence). V lost 3 bases, J lost 4 bases, and 9 bases lay in between. This CDR3 spans 13 amino acids. CDR3 sequence reads: CASSFSLRYGYTF. CDR3 nucleotides: TGTGCCAGCAGCTTTAGTCTTCGCTATGGCTACACCTTC.

The V and J genes are TRBV4-2 and TRBJ1-5; 9 bases agree with TRBD1. This CDR3 is 17 amino acids long. Germline V gene data show CDR1 as LGHNA and CDR2 as YNFKEQ. V lost 4 bases, J lost 4 bases, and 11 bases stayed unmatched. Here the CDR3 DNA reads TGTGCCAGCAGCCCCAGGACAGGGGCCAGGGGTAATCAGCCCCAGCATTTT. This codes for CASSPRTGARGNQPQHF.

V is TRBV10-1 and J is TRBJ2-3, with 11 bases that match TRBD2. Germline V gives CDR1 WNHNN, CDR2 SYGVQD (reference sequence). The CDR3 covers 15 residues. V was pared by 7 bases and J by 4 bases, with 7 bases of the junction left unmatched. The CDR3 region is CASMKTSGTADTQYF. The DNA for the CDR3 is TGCGCCAGCATGAAGACTAGCGGGACTGCAGATACGCAGTATTTT.

V is TRBV11-2 and J is TRBJ1-2; D is perhaps TRBD1 (6 bases). The CDR3 contains 11 residues. The germline V gene has CDR1 SGHAT and CDR2 FQNNGV. V was clipped by 5 bases and J by 14 bases, with 15 bases between them. The CDR3 sequence: CASSLGRGSTF. DNA for the CDR3: TGTGCCAGCAGCCTGGGCAGGGGTAGTACCTTC. Combining the CDR3 with reference TRBV11-2 and TRBJ1-2 gives the whole variable domain EAGVAQSPRYKIIEKRQSVAFWCNPISGHATLYWYQQILGQGPKLLIQFQNNGVVDDSQLPKDRFSAERLKGVDSTLKIQPAKLEDSAVYLCASSLGRGSTFGSGTRLTVV.

V gene TRBV5-1 combines with J gene TRBJ2-5; 9 nucleotides match TRBD1. The CDR3 spans 14 residues. J gave up 3 bases and V 2 bases, and 2 bases lay outside the gene matches. Germline assignment: CDR1 SGHRS and CDR2 YFSETQ. CDR3 coding DNA: TGCGCCAGCAGCTTAAGGACAGGGGAAGAGACCCAGTACTTC. This sequence encodes CASSLRTGEETQYF.

V and J are TRBV6-5 and TRBJ2-5; no firm D call. V was shortened by 0 bases and J by 3 bases, with 5 bases between the two germline ends. From germline, CDR1 is MNHEY and CDR2 SVGAGI. This CDR3 comprises 13 residues. DNA of the CDR3: TGTGCCAGCAGTTACTCGCCTAAAGAGACCCAGTACTTC. Translating gives CASSYSPKETQYF.

This clone was seen only a few times. The chain has TRBV7-9 and TRBJ1-2; 7 positions agree with TRBD1. The CDR3 consists of 14 residues. The J segment lost 6 bases and the V segment lost 5 bases, leaving 9 bases of the junction unmatched. Per germline, CDR1 SEHNR and CDR2 FQNEAQ (reference sequence). This chain's CDR3 is CASSLIQGRDGYTF. As DNA, the CDR3 is TGTGCCAGCAGCCTAATACAGGGGCGTGATGGCTACACCTTC.

This rearrangement joins TRBV10-3 to TRBJ1-5; maybe TRBD1 (6 bases). The V gene lost 10 bases and the J gene lost 2 bases, with 18 bases spanning the gap. In germline, CDR1 is ENHRY, CDR2 SYGVKD. This CDR3 is 15 amino acids long. CDR3 sequence: CATGAGGEGNQPQHF. CDR3 bases: TGTGCCACCGGGGCGGGGGGCGAGGGCAATCAGCCCCAGCATTTT.

The chain couples TRBV20-1 to TRBJ2-7; possibly TRBD2 for D (5 bases). Germline V CDR1 and CDR2: DFQATT, SNEGSKA (reference sequence). V was cut by 3 bases and J by 2 bases, with 11 bases left in between. There are 13 residues in the CDR3. The CDR3 is CSASSTTTYEQYF. CDR3 in DNA: TGCAGTGCTAGTAGTACGACTACCTACGAGCAGTACTTC.

This sequence joins TRBV2 and TRBJ1-4, with 7 bases fitting TRBD1. The CDR3 loop spans 13 amino acids. V was pared by 5 bases and J by 7 bases, with 4 bases of the junction left unmatched. Germline lookup yields CDR1 SNHLY and CDR2 FYNNEI. This CDR3 reads CASSLNRGEKLFF. Written as DNA, the CDR3 is TGTGCCAGCAGTCTTAACAGGGGTGAAAAACTGTTTTTT.

This clone was seen just once. The chain links TRBV9 to TRBJ1-1; D is uncertain. This CDR3 spans 13 amino acids. Germline CDR1 SGDLS, CDR2 YYNGEE. Trimming pared 4 bases from V and 5 bases from J, leaving 12 bases between. CDR3 bases: TGTGCCAGCAGCCCCGATAGGGAGACTGAAGCTTTCTTT. As protein: CASSPDRETEAFF.

This chain joins TRBV15 and TRBJ1-1, with D perhaps matching TRBD1 (6 bases). Trimming cost V 5 bases and J 8 bases, with 9 bases left between them. Looked up from germline, CDR1 is LNHNV and CDR2 is YYDKDF (reference sequence). The CDR3 extends over 11 amino acids. The CDR3 reads CATSRTVEAFF. In DNA form, the CDR3 reads TGTGCCACCAGCCGGACAGTAGAAGCTTTCTTT.

V gene TRBV19 combines with J gene TRBJ1-6, with D hard to call. V was clipped by 10 bases and J by 0 bases, with 16 bases between them. Germline values: CDR1 LNHDA, CDR2 SQIVND (reference sequence). There are 16 residues in the CDR3. This CDR3 is CATQRFANSYNSPLHF. In DNA, the CDR3 is TGTGCCACCCAGAGGTTCGCCAACTCCTATAATTCACCCCTCCACTTT.

V usage is TRBV7-2 and J usage is TRBJ2-2, with 10 bases aligning to TRBD2. The CDR3 sequence is 16 residues long. Germline assignment: CDR1 SGHTA and CDR2 FQGNSA. J gave up 4 bases and V 2 bases, and 4 bases lay outside the gene matches. CDR3 nucleotides: TGTGCCAGCAGCTTAAGTTCTAGCGGGAGCACCGGGGAGCTGTTTTTT. Translation gives CASSLSSSGSTGELFF.

The chain links TRBV7-2 to TRBJ2-5, with TRBD2 matching over 14 bases. The CDR3 consists of 16 residues. CDR1 SGHTA and CDR2 FQGNSA come from the germline V gene. Unmatched junction bases numbered 6, after V lost 5 bases and J lost 4 bases. Here the CDR3 DNA reads TGTGCCAGCAGCCAAGGACTAGCGGGGGGACGAGAGACCCAGTACTTC. Translating it yields CASSQGLAGGRETQYF.

The chain combines TRBV30 with TRBJ2-3; tentatively, D is TRBD2 (6 bases). The CDR3 has 14 amino acids. CDR1 is GTSNPN, CDR2 SVGIG, per germline (reference sequence). V was cut by 0 bases and J by 2 bases, with 9 bases left in between. The CDR3 region has the DNA TGTGCCTGGAGTGTCGGCGGGGACACAGATACGCAGTATTTT. This codes for CAWSVGGDTDTQYF.

J is TRBJ1-3 and V is TRBV7-2, with D unclear. V dropped 8 bases and J dropped 2 bases, with 10 bases sitting between them. This CDR3 spans 13 amino acids. Germline V CDR1 and CDR2: SGHTA, FQGNSA. CDR3 sequence reads: CASWRSPGNTIYF. In DNA, the CDR3 is TGTGCCAGCTGGAGATCCCCTGGAAACACCATATATTTT.

V is TRBV6-6 and J is TRBJ2-1, with 11 bases identical to TRBD2. Trimming at V came to 5 bases and at J to 2 bases, leaving 8 bases not matched to a gene. The CDR3 contains 17 residues. Germline loops: CDR1 MNHNY, CDR2 SVGAGI (reference sequence). CDR3 sequence: CASSRSTSGVPYNEQFF. The CDR3 DNA follows: TGTGCCAGCAGTCGCTCGACTAGCGGGGTACCCTACAATGAGCAGTTCTTC.

The chain recombines TRBV5-8 with TRBJ1-5, with D perhaps TRBD1 (6 bases). The germline CDR1 and CDR2 sequences are SGHTS and YDEGEE. This CDR3 has 16 amino acids. V was trimmed by 1 base and J by 6 bases, leaving 17 bases between them. The CDR3 protein is CASSLSGAGVVQPQHF. CDR3 coding DNA: TGTGCCAGCAGCTTGTCTGGTGCAGGGGTGGTTCAGCCCCAGCATTTT.

The rearrangement links TRBV9 to TRBJ1-2; 12 nucleotides match TRBD1. V shed 3 bases and J 2 bases; nucleotides not matched to a gene: 2. The CDR3 totals 15 residues. The V gene's germline CDR1 is SGDLS and CDR2 YYNGEE. The CDR3 here is CASSDGTGGNYGYTF. The CDR3 DNA is TGTGCCAGCAGCGACGGGACAGGGGGCAACTATGGCTACACCTTC.

The chain combines TRBV7-2 with TRBJ2-5, with TRBD2 identical over 16 bases. CDR3 length: 18 amino acids. Losses at the gene ends were 4 bases for V and 5 bases for J; bases not matched to a gene: 10. Germline CDR1 and CDR2: SGHTA and FQGNSA. CDR3 in DNA: TGTGCCAGCAGCTCCTCCGGGACTAGCGGGGGGGCACGGGAGACCCAGTACTTC. Translating it yields CASSSSGTSGGARETQYF.

The chain recombines TRBV9 with TRBJ1-1; TRBD1 agrees at 7 bases. This CDR3 is 14 amino acids long. V lost 4 bases and J lost 0; bases outside the gene matches: 3. Per the germline V gene, CDR1 is SGDLS and CDR2 is YYNGEE. CDR3 in DNA: TGTGCCAGCAGCCCCGGGACAGTGAACACTGAAGCTTTCTTT. This translates into CASSPGTVNTEAFF.

This chain joins TRBV7-2 and TRBJ2-5; TRBD1 aligns across 7 bases. Per the germline V gene, CDR1 is SGHTA and CDR2 is FQGNSA. This CDR3 has 14 residues. Trimming took 3 bases from V and 5 from J; bases not matched to a gene: 6. The CDR3 region is CASSFIGGRETQYF. For the CDR3, the DNA is TGTGCCAGCAGCTTTATAGGGGGCCGTGAGACCCAGTACTTC.

The chain links TRBV3-1 (or the pseudogene TRBV3-2) to TRBJ2-7; 14 bases agree with TRBD2. Germline assignment: CDR1 LGHDT and CDR2 YNNKEL (reference sequence). Trimming cost V 4 bases and J 4 bases; bases outside gene matches: 6. CDR3 length equals 16 residues. CDR3 nucleotides: TGTGCCAGCAGCCGCGGGACTAGCGGGGGAGTTTACGAGCAGTACTTC. The encoded protein is CASSRGTSGGVYEQYF.

The chain links TRBV5-1 to TRBJ1-4; no clear D gene. V dropped 4 bases and J dropped 5 bases, with 18 bases sitting between them. This CDR3 has 16 residues. Germline assignment: CDR1 SGHRS and CDR2 YFSETQ. CDR3 nucleotide sequence: TGCGCCAGCAGCCCCTCTTTCGGAGCACTAAATGAAAAACTGTTTTTT. This gives the protein CASSPSFGALNEKLFF.